The source of this T cell receptor (beta chain) is a study of CD8+ T cells in alopecia areata. About the research overall: The investigators scored severity in treated patients by the percentage of affected scalp area.

In regard to this clone: Its antigen is not identified.

The treatment is: oral pan-JAK inhibitor, 5-10 mg twice daily. Sorting of PBMCs yielded the CD4+ and CD8+ T cells. General study results and limits: Both scalp clonality and the expanded CD8+ clones among the top 100 showed a significant decrease with tofacitinib. Many expanded lesional clones persisted during tofacitinib (in both scalp and blood).

RNA was isolated and reverse transcribed to cDNA, the sequencing template. Sequenced by immunoSEQ multiplex PCR; TCRdb stores in-frame clones only, minus some. The sample has under 150,000 clones; less than 60% are singletons. The sequences come from CD4+ T cells sorted from blood, collected at week 24, from a patient treated with tofacitinib. The sequence was obtained from a human donor with alopecia areata.

The chain's CDR3 is CSARDWTEQFF. CDR3 DNA: TGCAGTGCTAGAGATTGGACCGAGCAGTTCTTC. The rearrangement links TRBV20-1 to TRBJ2-1; D uncertain. V lost 0 bases and J lost 10, with 7 bases in between. The CDR3 is made up of 11 amino acids. In germline, CDR1 is DFQATT, CDR2 SNEGSKA (reference sequence).